Following are 20 T cell receptor beta chains from one sample sequenced in a study of T cells of healthy individuals. One entry per CDR3 protein results from TCRdb running MiXCR on the 5' RACE reads. The sample lists about 82,000 distinct CDR3 sequences; approximately 4.7% were seen once. Receptors were obtained from a female donor in good health.

Concerning this clonotype: A read error may explain this, as a much larger clone is one base away. The chain combines TRBV30 with TRBJ2-1; 11 bases are a match to TRBD2. The trim removed 0 bases at V and 10 bases at J, leaving 8 bases unmatched. The germline V gene encodes CDR1 GTSNPN and CDR2 SVGIG (reference sequence). The CDR3 is 15 amino acids. The chain's CDR3 is CAWSVQGSGRDEQFF. The DNA for the CDR3 is TGTGCCTGGAGTGTACAAGGTAGCGGGAGGGACGAGCAGTTCTTC.

This clonotype was counted many times. The CDR3 DNA reads as TGCAGCCCCTCCGGGCGCACATACAATGAGCAGTTCTTC. Translating it yields CSPSGRTYNEQFF. The chain employs TRBV20-1 and TRBJ2-1; D gene unclear. The length of the CDR3 is 13 residues. From germline, CDR1 is DFQATT and CDR2 SNEGSKA (reference sequence).

This clonotype came up many times. The genes are TRBV10-3 and TRBJ1-6; D unresolved. The CDR3 is 13 residues long. The V end lost 6 bases, the J end lost 9 bases, and 12 bases lay between the germline ends. CDR1 and CDR2 (germline): ENHRY, SYGVKD. DNA for the CDR3: TGTGCCATCAGAGATGTCAGCGGTTCACCCCTCCACTTT. It encodes CAIRDVSGSPLHF.

J is TRBJ2-1 and V is TRBV10-3; D uncertain. The ends were cut back, 3 bases at V and 10 bases at J, with 13 bases in the middle. The V gene's germline CDR1 is ENHRY and CDR2 SYGVKD. This CDR3 region has 13 residues. CDR3 residues: CAISDEVRREQFF. CDR3 bases: TGTGCCATCAGTGATGAGGTGCGTCGGGAGCAGTTCTTC.

This clonotype showed up many times. This chain joins TRBV6-6 and TRBJ2-7, with 8 positions matching TRBD1. This CDR3 region has 14 residues. Germline V lookup: CDR1 MNHNY, CDR2 SVGAGI (reference sequence). V dropped 8 bases and J dropped 1; count of bases not matched to a gene: 7. This chain's CDR3 is CASGDTGGSYEQYF. CDR3 nucleotide sequence: TGTGCCAGCGGAGATACAGGGGGTTCCTACGAGCAGTACTTC.

The chain uses TRBV20-1 and TRBJ2-7, with TRBD1 matching 9 bases. CDR1 is DFQATT and CDR2 is SNEGSKA in the germline V gene (reference sequence). The CDR3 is 13 residues long. V was pared by 0 bases and J by 4 bases, with 1 base of the junction left unmatched. The CDR3 nucleotides read TGCAGTGCTAGAGATGGGACAGGGTACGAGCAGTACTTC. Its translation is CSARDGTGYEQYF.

This clonotype was seen more than once but under ten times. The rearrangement joins TRBV4-3 to TRBJ2-1; 7 nucleotides line up with TRBD2. This CDR3 region has 15 residues. Unmatched junction bases numbered 4, after V lost 1 base and J lost 4 bases. Germline V gene sequence: CDR1 LGHNA, CDR2 YSLEER. The CDR3 sequence is CASSQGLAIYNEQFF. The CDR3 DNA follows: TGCGCCAGCAGCCAAGGACTAGCCATATACAATGAGCAGTTCTTC.

The chain combines TRBV20-1 with TRBJ2-5; TRBD1 matches at 7 bases. The V segment lost 0 bases and the J segment 5 bases; nucleotides outside the gene matches: 9. The CDR3 length is 15 residues. Germline CDR1 and CDR2: DFQATT and SNEGSKA (reference sequence). The CDR3 protein is CSARDIGQVKETQYF. The CDR3 coding sequence is TGCAGTGCTAGAGATATAGGACAGGTCAAGGAGACCCAGTACTTC.

The chain links TRBV20-1 to TRBJ1-4, with D perhaps TRBD1 (5 bases). The CDR3 has 15 residues. V was shortened by 4 bases and J by 4 bases, with 16 bases between the two germline ends. Germline assignment: CDR1 DFQATT and CDR2 SNEGSKA (reference sequence). The CDR3 DNA reads as TGCAGTGCTACCTCCGGCGGGACGGTTAATGAAAAACTGTTTTTT. It yields the protein CSATSGGTVNEKLFF.

This sequence joins TRBV5-5 and TRBJ2-3; TRBD2 matches at 9 bases. Unmatched junction bases numbered 1, after V lost 1 base and J lost 4 bases. The CDR3 runs to 14 residues. Germline lookup yields CDR1 SGHKS and CDR2 YYEKEE (reference sequence). The CDR3 protein is CASSLLAGADTQYF. The CDR3 coding sequence is TGTGCCAGCAGCTTGTTAGCGGGAGCAGATACGCAGTATTTT.

This clonotype was seen at least ten times. J is TRBJ2-7 and V is TRBV5-4, with 10 bases lining up with TRBD2. Germline lookup yields CDR1 SGHNT and CDR2 YYREEE (reference sequence). V lost 3 bases, J lost 4 bases, and 4 bases stayed unmatched. The CDR3 extends over 14 amino acids. CDR3 in DNA: TGTGCCAGCAGCTCCGGGACTAGCGAGTACGAGCAGTACTTC. Protein product: CASSSGTSEYEQYF.

This clonotype was seen at least ten times. This chain links TRBV29-1 with TRBJ2-3, with 16 bases aligning to TRBD2. CDR3 length equals 18 residues. J was trimmed by 6 bases and V by 1 base; bases with no gene match: 10. Germline loops: CDR1 SQVTM, CDR2 ANQGSEA. The CDR3 loop reads CSVEAGPGLAGGPDTQYF. Written as DNA, the CDR3 is TGCAGCGTTGAAGCCGGGCCGGGACTAGCGGGAGGGCCCGATACGCAGTATTTT.

The sample holds many counts of this clonotype. The J gene is TRBJ1-2, the V gene TRBV12-3 or TRBV12-4, with 9 bases lining up with TRBD1. V shed 3 bases and J 1 base; nucleotides not matched to a gene: 3. There are 15 residues in the CDR3. CDR3 protein: CASSFATGGNYGYTF. In DNA form, the CDR3 reads TGTGCCAGCAGTTTTGCGACAGGGGGTAACTATGGCTACACCTTC.

This clonotype was seen once. This sequence joins TRBV18 and TRBJ1-1, with D uncertain. The CDR3 contains 14 residues. Germline lookup yields CDR1 KGHSH and CDR2 LQKENI. Trimming pared 3 bases from V and 5 bases from J, leaving 13 bases between. For the CDR3, the DNA is TGTGCCAGCTCACCCGATCTGTCGGGGACTGAAGCTTTCTTT. Residues: CASSPDLSGTEAFF.

This clonotype was seen more than once but under ten times. The J gene is TRBJ2-3, the V gene TRBV5-4; 8 bases are a match to TRBD2. Germline V gene sequence: CDR1 SGHNT, CDR2 YYREEE (reference sequence). CDR3 length: 12 residues. V lost 4 bases to trimming and J lost 9 bases; unmatched junction nucleotides: 4. As DNA, the CDR3 is TGTGCCAGCAGCGCGGGACTAGACACGCAGTATTTT. This sequence encodes CASSAGLDTQYF. The whole variable domain, remainder taken from reference TRBV5-4 and TRBJ2-3, is ETGVTQSPTHLIKTRGQQVTLRCSSQSGHNTVSWYQQALGQGPQFIFQYYREEENGRGNFPPRFSGLQFPNYSSELNVNALELDDSALYLCASSAGLDTQYFGPGTRLTVL.

This clonotype was found many times. This chain joins TRBV5-6 and TRBJ1-5; D gene unclear. The CDR3 runs 14 residues. Trimming cost V 2 bases and J 3 bases, with 9 bases left between them. The germline V gene has CDR1 SGHDT and CDR2 YYEEEE. CDR3 sequence: CASSFGGNNQPQHF. The CDR3 region has the DNA TGTGCCAGCAGCTTCGGCGGAAACAATCAGCCCCAGCATTTT. Full variable domain (missing parts from reference TRBV5-6 and TRBJ1-5): DAGVTQSPTHLIKTRGQQVTLRCSPKSGHDTVSWYQQALGQGPQFIFQYYEEEERQRGNFPDRFSGHQFPNYSSELNVNALLLGDSALYLCASSFGGNNQPQHFGDGTRLSIL.

The V gene is TRBV13, the J gene TRBJ1-1; 9 bases are shared with TRBD1. The CDR3 totals 13 residues. The trim removed 4 bases at V and 5 bases at J, leaving 2 bases unmatched. In germline, CDR1 is PRHDT, CDR2 FYEKMQ (reference sequence). The CDR3, as DNA: TGTGCCAGCAGCTCCGGGACAGGGACTGAAGCTTTCTTT. Residues: CASSSGTGTEAFF.

This clonotype has at least ten counts. The chain recombines TRBV12-3 or TRBV12-4 with TRBJ1-1; unclear D gene. Trimming took off 5 bases at V and 4 bases at J, with 14 bases between the two ends. This CDR3 region has 14 residues. The chain's CDR3 is CASSPSRETTEAFF. CDR3 sequence (DNA): TGTGCCAGCAGTCCTTCTCGGGAAACCACTGAAGCTTTCTTT.

This clonotype was counted many times. The chain recombines TRBV28 with TRBJ2-7; TRBD1 aligns across 10 bases. Per germline, CDR1 MDHEN and CDR2 SYDVKM. V shed 4 bases and J 3 bases; nucleotides not matched to a gene: 6. The CDR3 length is 15 residues. CDR3 amino acids: CASSSSGTGDYEQYF. DNA of the CDR3: TGTGCCAGCAGTTCCTCCGGGACAGGGGACTACGAGCAGTACTTC.

This clonotype was seen many times. The chain couples TRBV28 to TRBJ1-1; 9 nucleotides agree with TRBD1. The CDR3 loop spans 15 amino acids. Germline V lookup: CDR1 MDHEN, CDR2 SYDVKM. V gave up 6 bases and J gave up 5 bases; unmatched junction bases: 10. CDR3: CASSRTGGRGTEAFF. For the CDR3, the DNA is TGTGCCAGCAGCCGCACAGGGGGCCGAGGAACTGAAGCTTTCTTT.